The sequence of this T cell receptor (beta chain) was determined in a study of T cell repertoires in aging, cancer and after chemotherapy. Study findings and constraints: In cancer patients, declining TCR diversity with age involved lost richness and lost evenness.

On this clonotype itself: Its antigen is undetermined. One junction end does not reproduce the germline sequence, and a read error may be involved.

Germline CDR1 and CDR2: LNHDA and SQIVND (reference sequence). The CDR3 length is 15 residues. Rearranged V-D-J TRB sequences were amplified with a mixed TRB-A/B primer pool. TCRdb called the multiplex PCR reads again in MiXCR, with one record for every CDR3 protein. The sample has about 2,000 distinct CDR3 sequences; roughly 18% are singletons. Amplification of TCR beta used genomic DNA extracted from peripheral blood. Material: blood. This clonotype was obtained from a human donor with a solid tumor. V and J are TRBV19 and TRBJ1-5; D possibly corresponds to TRBD1 (6 bases). In DNA form, the CDR3 reads TGTGCCAGTAGAACCGGGCCCGGGGGCGATCAGCGCCAGCATTTT. This gives the protein CASRTGPGGDQRQHF.